The 16 T cell receptor beta chains listed next were all sequenced from one sample in a study of persistence of HIV-infected CD4 T cells. An overlapping HIV-1 Gag peptide pool stimulated these cells at approximately 1 ug/peptide/mL. Sorted nonresponding memory CD4+ T cells were CD40L-negative, CD69-negative, CD45RO-high. Their antigens remain unidentified. The libraries were made with immunoSEQ version 4 in survey mode. Profiled with immunoSEQ multiplex PCR; TCRdb holds only in-frame clones, not every one. Here the sample spans roughly 35,000 clones, 80% to 85% being singletons. The input for sequencing was cultured CD4+ T cells from PBMCs, taken from a patient who received antiretroviral therapy. The receptors were gathered from an adult with HIV. The donor label of this sample is uncertain.

This clone appeared a few times. This chain connects TRBV2 to TRBJ1-2; D remains unclear. This CDR3 is 13 amino acids long. Trimming removed 7 bases at V and 8 bases at J, with 17 bases between. Germline V gives CDR1 SNHLY, CDR2 FYNNEI. The CDR3 DNA reads as TGTGCCAGCACCGAACTTCGGGGTCGGGGCTACACCTTC. Protein sequence: CASTELRGRGYTF.

The genes are TRBV5-1 and TRBJ2-7; the match to TRBD2 covers 13 bases. This CDR3 region has 14 residues. Germline V CDR1 and CDR2: SGHRS, YFSETQ. After removal of 2 bases from V and 6 bases from J, the junction contained 2 bases not matched to a gene. CDR3 sequence reads: CASSLGTSGVEQYF. The CDR3 DNA reads as TGCGCCAGCAGCTTAGGGACTAGCGGGGTCGAGCAGTACTTC.

The chain joins TRBV10-1 to TRBJ1-4; 10 nucleotides align to TRBD1. V trimming: 3 bases; J trimming: 6 bases; junction bases outside the gene matches: 4. This CDR3 spans 15 amino acids. From germline, CDR1 is WNHNN and CDR2 SYGVQD (reference sequence). CDR3 protein: CASSDGGTGDEKLFF. CDR3 DNA sequence: TGCGCCAGCAGTGACGGCGGGACAGGGGATGAAAAACTGTTTTTT.

This chain joins TRBV5-1 and TRBJ1-1; TRBD1 matches 7 bases. The CDR3 spans 16 residues. Germline CDR1 and CDR2: SGHRS and YFSETQ. The V and J ends lost 3 bases and 2 bases, in that order; junction bases with no gene match: 10. The CDR3 region is CASSSRGGQSNTEAFF. The CDR3 nucleotides are TGCGCCAGCAGCTCCCGGGGGGGACAGTCTAACACTGAAGCTTTCTTT.

J is TRBJ2-7 and V is TRBV13; D is tentatively TRBD1 or TRBD2 (7 bases each). Deletions cut 1 base from V and 5 bases from J, with 15 bases between. Per germline, CDR1 PRHDT and CDR2 FYEKMQ (reference sequence). This CDR3 spans 15 amino acids. The CDR3 sequence: CASSLVAGGVHEQYF. The CDR3 nucleotides are TGTGCCAGCAGCTTAGTTGCAGGGGGGGTTCACGAGCAGTACTTC.

The chain joins TRBV3-1 (or the pseudogene TRBV3-2) to TRBJ2-2; 7 bases align to TRBD2. Per the germline V gene, CDR1 is LGHDT and CDR2 is YNNKEL (reference sequence). CDR3 length: 17 residues. After removal of 0 bases from V and 6 bases from J, the junction contained 10 bases not matched to a gene. CDR3 nucleotides: TGTGCCAGCAGCCAAGATCTTCGGCTAGCGGTGTCCGGGGAGCTGTTTTTT. It codes for CASSQDLRLAVSGELFF.

The rearrangement uses TRBV6-5 and TRBJ1-1; D call uncertain. The CDR3 has 14 amino acids. The germline V and J ends were trimmed by 2 bases and 1 base, with 8 bases remaining between them. CDR1 and CDR2 (germline): MNHEY, SVGAGI. CDR3 nucleotide sequence: TGTGCCAGCAGTTACATCGGTGGGAACACTGAAGCTTTCTTT. It yields the protein CASSYIGGNTEAFF.

J is TRBJ2-5 and V is TRBV5-5; D ambiguous. The CDR3 runs 13 residues. Germline assignment: CDR1 SGHKS and CDR2 YYEKEE (reference sequence). Trimming shortened V by 4 bases and J by 2 bases, and 9 bases separated the two germline ends. CDR3 DNA: TGTGCCAGCAGCCCGCCGATGCAAGAGACCCAGTACTTC. Translating gives CASSPPMQETQYF.

This clone showed up just once. V usage is TRBV30 and J usage is TRBJ2-7; 8 bases agree with TRBD2. The CDR3 sequence is 14 residues long. Germline-derived CDR1 and CDR2 are GTSNPN and SVGIG (reference sequence). V shed 1 base and J 3 bases; nucleotides not matched to a gene: 5. The CDR3 DNA reads as TGTGCCTGGAGTGGGGGCAGCGGGGGCTACGAGCAGTACGTC. Protein sequence: CAWSGGSGGYEQYV.

The chain couples TRBV30 to TRBJ1-1; possible D gene TRBD1, 6 bases. Trimming pared 4 bases from V and 6 bases from J, leaving 18 bases between. Germline CDR1 reads GTSNPN; CDR2 reads SVGIG (reference sequence). The CDR3 has 14 residues. The CDR3: CAWKKGQLLAEAFF. CDR3 nucleotides: TGTGCCTGGAAGAAAGGACAGCTCCTGGCTGAAGCTTTCTTT.

The V call is TRBV7-2, the J call TRBJ1-5; TRBD1 matches 8 bases. Germline values: CDR1 SGHTA, CDR2 FQGNSA. V dropped 5 bases and J dropped 6; count of bases not matched to a gene: 9. This CDR3 contains 15 residues. This chain's CDR3 is CASSPRQGTPQPQHF. CDR3 DNA: TGTGCCAGCAGCCCCCGACAGGGGACCCCTCAGCCCCAGCATTTT.

The gene calls are TRBV27 and TRBJ2-5; D perhaps matches TRBD2 (7 bases). In germline, CDR1 is MNHEY, CDR2 SMNVEV (reference sequence). V gave up 6 bases and J gave up 9 bases, with 23 bases separating them. There are 15 residues in the CDR3. CDR3 in amino acids: CASSREAGTPSAQYF. The CDR3 nucleotides read TGTGCCAGCAGCCGGGAGGCCGGGACACCATCGGCCCAGTACTTC.

The CDR3 region has the DNA TGCAGCGCCCGACAGGGGGGAGGAAACACCATATATTTT. The encoded protein is CSARQGGGNTIYF. V and J are TRBV29-1 and TRBJ1-3; 9 nucleotides match TRBD1. This CDR3 has 13 amino acids. Germline V CDR1 and CDR2: SQVTM, ANQGSEA. V trimming: 7 bases; J trimming: 4 bases; junction bases outside the gene matches: 5.

The chain links TRBV6-5 to TRBJ1-1; D is unclear. This CDR3 contains 14 residues. Per germline, CDR1 MNHEY and CDR2 SVGAGI. Deletions cut 6 bases from V and 1 base from J, with 12 bases between. The CDR3 sequence: CASSPGQWNTEAFF. The CDR3 coding sequence is TGTGCCAGCAGCCCGGGCCAGTGGAACACTGAAGCTTTCTTT.

This clone has a handful of counts. The chain has TRBV5-8 and TRBJ1-1; TRBD1 agrees at 10 bases. J lost 3 bases, V lost 4 bases, and 9 bases had no gene match. From germline, CDR1 is SGHTS and CDR2 YDEGEE. This CDR3 is 16 amino acids long. This CDR3 reads CASSTTMTGGYTEAFF. DNA for the CDR3: TGTGCCAGCAGCACTACGATGACAGGGGGCTACACTGAAGCTTTCTTT. The entire variable domain, with the rest obtained from reference TRBV5-8 and TRBJ1-1, is as follows: EAGVTQSPTHLIKTRGQQATLRCSPISGHTSVYWYQQALGLGLQFLLWYDEGEERNRGNFPPRFSGRQFPNYSSELNVNALELEDSALYLCASSTTMTGGYTEAFFGQGTRLTVV.

The chain has TRBV5-1 and TRBJ1-2; 9 nucleotides line up with TRBD1. The CDR3 totals 13 residues. J lost 6 bases, V lost 1 base, and 1 base had no gene match. CDR1 and CDR2 from the germline V gene are SGHRS and YFSETQ. The CDR3 sequence is CASSLRTGDGYTF. The CDR3 DNA reads TGCGCCAGCAGCTTGCGGACAGGGGATGGCTACACCTTC.